This entry concerns a single T cell receptor beta chain. Its antigen is unidentified. This sample is part of a study of chemoradiotherapy in HPV16-positive cancers. Study details: Candidate HPV-specific clones and shared TCR motifs came from two HPV16-positive patients.

Study-wide points: Candidate HPV-specific clones and E7-related TCR motifs grew in tumor during treatment.

The germline gives CDR1 KGHSH, CDR2 LQKENI. The CDR3 spans 14 residues. Unmatched junction bases numbered 2, after V lost 4 bases and J lost 1 base. Produced via immunoSEQ multiplex PCR; TCRdb's table is partial and in-frame only. The data hold 5,500 to 8,000 clones, with 77% observed a single time. Over chemoradiotherapy, repertoires were sampled more than once. Sampling was conducted from a patient who underwent chemoradiotherapy. The clonotype comes from a human donor with HPV-associated anogenital cancer. This rearrangement joins TRBV18 to TRBJ1-2, with 8 bases identical to TRBD1. CDR3 sequence reads: CASSLGQGNYGYTF. Here the CDR3 DNA reads TGTGCCAGCTCACTAGGACAGGGTAACTATGGCTACACCTTC. Based on the CDR3 plus reference TRBV18 and TRBJ1-2, the full variable domain is NAGVMQNPRHLVRRRGQEARLRCSPMKGHSHVYWYRQLPEEGLKFMVYLQKENIIDESGMPKERFSAEFPKEGPSILRIQQVVRGDSAAYFCASSLGQGNYGYTFGSGTRLTVV.